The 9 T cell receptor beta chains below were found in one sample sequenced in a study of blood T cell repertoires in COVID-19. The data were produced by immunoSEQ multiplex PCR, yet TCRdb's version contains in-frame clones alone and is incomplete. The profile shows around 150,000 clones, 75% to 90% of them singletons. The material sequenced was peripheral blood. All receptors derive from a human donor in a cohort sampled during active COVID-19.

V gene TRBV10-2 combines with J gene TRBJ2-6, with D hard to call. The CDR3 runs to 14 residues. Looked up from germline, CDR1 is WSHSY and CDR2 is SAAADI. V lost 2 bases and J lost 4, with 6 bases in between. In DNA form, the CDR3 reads TGCGCCAGCAGTGAGAGAGTCGGGGCCAACGTCCTGACTTTC. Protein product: CASSERVGANVLTF.

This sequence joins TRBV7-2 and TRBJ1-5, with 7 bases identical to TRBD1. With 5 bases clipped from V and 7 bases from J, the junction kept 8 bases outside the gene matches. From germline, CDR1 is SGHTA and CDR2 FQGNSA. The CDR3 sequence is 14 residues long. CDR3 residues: CASSPDRVGQPQHF. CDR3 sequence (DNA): TGTGCCAGCAGCCCTGACAGGGTTGGGCAGCCCCAGCATTTT.

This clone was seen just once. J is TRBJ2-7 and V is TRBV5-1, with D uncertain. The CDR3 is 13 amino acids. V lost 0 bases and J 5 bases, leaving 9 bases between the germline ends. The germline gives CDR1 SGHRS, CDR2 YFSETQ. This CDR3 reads CASSLGHQNEQYF. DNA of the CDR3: TGCGCCAGCAGCTTGGGGCACCAAAACGAGCAGTACTTC.

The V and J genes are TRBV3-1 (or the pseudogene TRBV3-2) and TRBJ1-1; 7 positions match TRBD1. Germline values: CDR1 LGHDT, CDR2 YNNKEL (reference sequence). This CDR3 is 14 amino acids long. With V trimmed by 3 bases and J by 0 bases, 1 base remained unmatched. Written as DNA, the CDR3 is TGTGCCAGCAGCCAGGACAGGATGAACACTGAAGCTTTCTTT. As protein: CASSQDRMNTEAFF.

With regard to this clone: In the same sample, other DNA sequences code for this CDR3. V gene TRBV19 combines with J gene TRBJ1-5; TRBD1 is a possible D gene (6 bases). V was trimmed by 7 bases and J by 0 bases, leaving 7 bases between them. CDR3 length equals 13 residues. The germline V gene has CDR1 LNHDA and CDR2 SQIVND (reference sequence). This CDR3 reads CASNRVSNQPQHF. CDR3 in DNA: TGTGCCAGTAACAGGGTTAGCAATCAGCCCCAGCATTTT.

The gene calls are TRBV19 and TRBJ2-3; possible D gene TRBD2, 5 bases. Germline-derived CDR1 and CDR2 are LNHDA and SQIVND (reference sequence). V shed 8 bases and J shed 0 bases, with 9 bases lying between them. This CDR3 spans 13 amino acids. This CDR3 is CASRRTSTDTQYF. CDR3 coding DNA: TGTGCCAGTCGACGGACTAGCACAGATACGCAGTATTTT.

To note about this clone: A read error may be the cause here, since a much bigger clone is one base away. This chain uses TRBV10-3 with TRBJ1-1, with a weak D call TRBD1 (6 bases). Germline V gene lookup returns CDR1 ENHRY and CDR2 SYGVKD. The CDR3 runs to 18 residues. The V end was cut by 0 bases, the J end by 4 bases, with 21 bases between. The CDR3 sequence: CAISESTQGHTLGTEAFF. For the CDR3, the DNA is TGTGCCATCAGTGAGTCGACTCAGGGACACACCTTGGGCACTGAAGCTTTCTTT.

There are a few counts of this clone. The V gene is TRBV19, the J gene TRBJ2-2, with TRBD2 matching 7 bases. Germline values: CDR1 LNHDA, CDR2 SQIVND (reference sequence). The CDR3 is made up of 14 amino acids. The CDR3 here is CATGSGANTGELFF. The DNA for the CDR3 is TGTGCTACGGGGAGCGGGGCAAACACCGGGGAGCTGTTTTTT.

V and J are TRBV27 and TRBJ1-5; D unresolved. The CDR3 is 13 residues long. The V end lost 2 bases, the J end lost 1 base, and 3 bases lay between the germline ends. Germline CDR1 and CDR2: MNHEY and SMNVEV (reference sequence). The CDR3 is CASSLGSNQPQHF. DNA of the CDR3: TGTGCCAGCAGTTTAGGCAGCAATCAGCCCCAGCATTTT.